Presented here are 7 T cell receptor beta chains from one specimen sequenced in a study of shared clonotypes between healthy human individuals. Sequencing used immunoSEQ multiplex PCR; TCRdb keeps in-frame clones, though not all of them. The data show some 2,500,000 clones, under 95% seen once. Sequenced input: naive CD4+ T cells from PBMCs. Subset here: CD45RA+ positively selected. The receptors come from a man aged 18-30 years in good health. Some clones in this sample may be carry-over from other donors' samples.

The chain joins TRBV7-2 to TRBJ2-1, with 11 bases that match TRBD2. The CDR3 spans 17 residues. After removal of 3 bases from V and 4 bases from J, the junction contained 8 bases not matched to a gene. Germline lookup yields CDR1 SGHTA and CDR2 FQGNSA. The chain's CDR3 is CASSLTSGTSGYNEQFF. The DNA for the CDR3 is TGTGCCAGCAGCTTGACTTCCGGGACTAGCGGATACAATGAGCAGTTCTTC.

This clone has only one observation. V and J are TRBV7-8 and TRBJ1-1; the D is unclear. V lost 2 bases and J lost 3, with 13 bases in between. Germline CDR1 and CDR2: SGHVS and FQNEAQ. The CDR3 loop spans 15 amino acids. The CDR3 nucleotides are TGTGCCAGCAGCTTATGGGAGAGGGTCGACACTGAAGCTTTCTTT. Translating it yields CASSLWERVDTEAFF.

This clone has more than one count but fewer than ten. The V and J genes are TRBV5-6 and TRBJ1-1; D is unresolved. The V and J ends lost 1 base and 6 bases respectively, with 10 bases between them. The CDR3 contains 13 residues. Per the germline V gene, CDR1 is SGHDT and CDR2 is YYEEEE. The chain's CDR3 is CASSLSPDSEAFF. CDR3 nucleotides: TGTGCCAGCAGCTTGTCCCCGGATTCTGAAGCTTTCTTT.

V usage is TRBV28 and J usage is TRBJ2-5; 11 bases align to TRBD2. The CDR3 is 17 residues long. V lost 2 bases and J lost 3; bases outside the gene matches: 8. CDR1 and CDR2 (germline): MDHEN, SYDVKM. CDR3: CASSLGVLAGGEETQYF. In DNA, the CDR3 is TGTGCCAGCAGTTTAGGTGTGCTAGCGGGAGGTGAAGAGACCCAGTACTTC.

A note on this clone: This specimen includes other DNA sequences encoding the same CDR3. The chain recombines TRBV6-1 with TRBJ2-3, with 11 bases fitting TRBD2. The CDR3 is 15 amino acids. Per germline, CDR1 MNHNS and CDR2 SASEGT. V trimming: 4 bases; J trimming: 2 bases; junction bases outside the gene matches: 2. The CDR3 DNA reads TGTGCCAGCAGTGGACTAGCGGGGAACACAGATACGCAGTATTTT. Translating gives CASSGLAGNTDTQYF.

The V gene is TRBV11-2, the J gene TRBJ2-7, with a tentative D call TRBD2 (5 bases). Trimming removed 4 bases from V and 2 bases from J, with 12 bases in between. Germline CDR1 and CDR2: SGHAT and FQNNGV. This CDR3 has 14 residues. The CDR3 coding sequence is TGTGCCAGCAGCTCAAGGACGGGGACCTACGAGCAGTACTTC. It specifies CASSSRTGTYEQYF. Drawing the rest from reference TRBV11-2 and TRBJ2-7, the complete variable domain is EAGVAQSPRYKIIEKRQSVAFWCNPISGHATLYWYQQILGQGPKLLIQFQNNGVVDDSQLPKDRFSAERLKGVDSTLKIQPAKLEDSAVYLCASSSRTGTYEQYFGPGTRLTVT.

The CDR3 DNA reads TGTGCCAGCAGTGCCAGGTTCGGGACGGGGTCCTCTGGAAACACCATATATTTT. This encodes CASSARFGTGSSGNTIYF. V usage is TRBV28 and J usage is TRBJ1-3; a possible D gene is TRBD1 (5 bases). The germline V gene encodes CDR1 MDHEN and CDR2 SYDVKM. The CDR3 runs to 18 residues. V lost 5 bases and J 0 bases, leaving 20 bases between the germline ends.